These 20 T cell receptor beta chains came from one sample sequenced in a study of T-cell reconstitution after alpha-beta-depleted transplantation in children. A TCRbeta library incorporating unique molecular identifiers was prepared. TCRdb re-analysed the PCR reads in MiXCR, keeping a single row per CDR3 protein. The table has 530,000 or so distinct CDR3 sequences, roughly 27% seen once. This sample comprised PBMCs, obtained before TCRalphabeta/CD19-depleted stem cell transplant. These receptor sequences come from a boy under two years old with Wiskott-Aldrich syndrome, due to receive a stem cell transplant.

The gene calls are TRBV7-3 and TRBJ2-7; either TRBD1 or TRBD2 may fit D (5 bases each). The CDR3 is 15 residues long. Trimming left V 0 bases short and J 0 bases short, with 9 bases between. CDR1 is SGHTA, CDR2 FQGTGA, per germline. The CDR3: CASSLTGRGSYEQYF. In nucleotides, the CDR3 is TGTGCCAGCAGCTTAACGGGACGCGGCTCCTACGAGCAGTACTTC. The variable domain in full, completed from reference TRBV7-3 and TRBJ2-7, reads GAGVSQTPSNKVTEKGKYVELRCDPISGHTALYWYRQSLGQGPEFLIYFQGTGAADDSGLPNDRFFAVRPEGSVSTLKIQRTERGDSAVYLCASSLTGRGSYEQYFGPGTRLTVT.

This clonotype was seen only a few times. The V and J genes are TRBV5-1 and TRBJ2-1; D is uncertain. This CDR3 contains 15 residues. V lost 4 bases and J lost 0, with 11 bases in between. Germline CDR1 and CDR2: SGHRS and YFSETQ. DNA for the CDR3: TGCGCCAGCAGCACCGACACAAGCTCCTACAATGAGCAGTTCTTC. It yields the protein CASSTDTSSYNEQFF. The variable domain in full, with the rest retrieved from reference TRBV5-1 and TRBJ2-1, is KAGVTQTPRYLIKTRGQQVTLSCSPISGHRSVSWYQQTPGQGLQFLFEYFSETQRNKGNFPGRFSGRQFSNSRSEMNVSTLELGDSALYLCASSTDTSSYNEQFFGPGTRLTVL.

The J gene is TRBJ1-1, the V gene TRBV6-5, with 10 bases lining up with TRBD1. Germline V CDR1 and CDR2: MNHEY, SVGAGI. With 4 bases clipped from V and 6 bases from J, the junction kept 8 bases outside the gene matches. The CDR3 is 15 amino acids. CDR3 bases: TGTGCCAGCAGTTCGACAGGGGGCCCGGGGCCTGAAGCTTTCTTT. This gives the protein CASSSTGGPGPEAFF.

The chain has TRBV5-1 and TRBJ2-1, with TRBD2 matching 13 bases. The V segment lost 4 bases and the J segment 8 bases; nucleotides outside the gene matches: 9. Germline CDR1 reads SGHRS; CDR2 reads YFSETQ. This CDR3 region has 16 residues. The chain's CDR3 is CASSLFRLAGGHEQFF. The CDR3 DNA reads as TGCGCCAGCAGCCTCTTTCGACTAGCGGGAGGACATGAGCAGTTCTTC.

The chain links TRBV5-1 to TRBJ2-5; 9 bases are shared with TRBD2. Germline V gives CDR1 SGHRS, CDR2 YFSETQ. The CDR3 loop spans 15 amino acids. J was trimmed by 4 bases and V by 3 bases; bases with no gene match: 7. CDR3 region: CASSSLTSGGETQYF. The CDR3 DNA sequence: TGCGCCAGCAGCTCCCTGACTAGCGGAGGAGAGACCCAGTACTTC.

The chain employs TRBV20-1 and TRBJ2-5, with 13 bases identical to TRBD2. V trimming: 4 bases; J trimming: 3 bases; junction bases outside the gene matches: 8. Germline CDR1 is DFQATT and CDR2 is SNEGSKA (reference sequence). This CDR3 has 16 amino acids. In DNA, the CDR3 is TGCAGTGCTAAGACTAGCGGGAGGCCGGTGAAAGAGACCCAGTACTTC. Its translation is CSAKTSGRPVKETQYF.

The chain uses TRBV6-1 and TRBJ2-5; 8 bases are shared with TRBD1. CDR1 is MNHNS and CDR2 is SASEGT in the germline V gene. The CDR3 consists of 17 residues. V lost 1 base, J lost 5 bases, and 12 bases stayed unmatched. DNA for the CDR3: TGTGCCAGCAGTGAAGGTTGGGGACAGGCAAGATGGGAGACCCAGTACTTC. Translation gives CASSEGWGQARWETQYF.

The table lists this clonotype with a few counts. The rearrangement joins TRBV12-3 or TRBV12-4 to TRBJ1-1; D may be TRBD1 (6 bases). CDR3 length: 14 amino acids. The V and J ends lost 5 bases and 5 bases respectively, with 15 bases between them. CDR3 residues: CASSPTTGRTEAFF. The CDR3 DNA reads as TGTGCCAGCAGTCCGACCACAGGGAGGACTGAAGCTTTCTTT.

This clonotype has only a few counts. This chain uses TRBV11-2 with TRBJ1-1; D is unclear. Germline values: CDR1 SGHAT, CDR2 FQNNGV. This CDR3 has 13 amino acids. V lost 5 bases and J lost 4, with 11 bases in between. This CDR3 reads CASSAARSTEAFF. The CDR3 DNA reads TGTGCCAGCAGCGCCGCAAGATCCACTGAAGCTTTCTTT.

This rearrangement joins TRBV20-1 to TRBJ2-3; D perhaps matches TRBD2 (5 bases). The CDR3 is made up of 13 amino acids. Germline V gene sequence: CDR1 DFQATT, CDR2 SNEGSKA (reference sequence). V dropped 5 bases and J dropped 6 bases, with 15 bases sitting between them. The CDR3 DNA reads as TGCAGTGCTTCCGCCCTCAGGACTGATACGCAGTATTTT. Amino acids: CSASALRTDTQYF.

This sequence joins TRBV4-2 and TRBJ2-1; TRBD2 is a possible D gene (5 bases). V dropped 0 bases and J dropped 5 bases, with 11 bases sitting between them. The CDR3 loop spans 15 amino acids. Germline V gene lookup returns CDR1 LGHNA and CDR2 YNFKEQ. CDR3 loop: CASSQDRWTDNEQFF. The CDR3 coding sequence is TGTGCCAGCAGCCAAGATCGTTGGACTGACAATGAGCAGTTCTTC.

This clonotype was picked up one time. In nucleotides, the CDR3 is TGCAGTGCTAGAACTAGGTTGACTAGCGGGAGCAATGAGCAGTTCTTC. This encodes CSARTRLTSGSNEQFF. The chain is built from TRBV20-1 and TRBJ2-1, with 12 bases matching TRBD2. The CDR3 is 16 residues long. V lost 2 bases and J lost 6; bases outside the gene matches: 8. Germline CDR1 reads DFQATT; CDR2 reads SNEGSKA (reference sequence).

The V and J genes are TRBV20-1 and TRBJ2-6, with a tentative D call TRBD1 (6 bases). V was cut by 0 bases and J by 0 bases, with 9 bases left in between. This CDR3 comprises 16 residues. The germline V gene has CDR1 DFQATT and CDR2 SNEGSKA (reference sequence). CDR3 sequence reads: CSARDGGRSGANVLTF. CDR3 nucleotides: TGCAGTGCTAGAGATGGGGGCCGCTCTGGGGCCAACGTCCTGACTTTC.

This clonotype was recorded a few times. The chain employs TRBV5-1 and TRBJ1-6; 10 bases match TRBD1. With 1 base clipped from V and 9 bases from J, the junction kept 4 bases outside the gene matches. Germline values: CDR1 SGHRS, CDR2 YFSETQ. The CDR3 has 15 residues. The CDR3 region is CASSLHGTGASPLHF. CDR3 DNA: TGCGCCAGCAGCTTGCATGGGACAGGGGCTTCACCCCTCCACTTT.

A few counts support this clonotype. The rearrangement uses TRBV2 and TRBJ2-1, with D unresolved. The CDR3 is 13 residues long. With 2 bases removed from V and 8 bases from J, the gap between germline ends came to 10 bases. Per the germline V gene, CDR1 is SNHLY and CDR2 is FYNNEI. The CDR3 DNA reads TGTGCCAGCAGTGAAACCGGAACGGATGAGCAGTTCTTC. Protein sequence: CASSETGTDEQFF. The complete variable domain, with remaining parts taken from reference TRBV2 and TRBJ2-1, reads EPEVTQTPSHQVTQMGQEVILRCVPISNHLYFYWYRQILGQKVEFLVSFYNNEISEKSEIFDDQFSVERPDGSNFTLKIRSTKLEDSAMYFCASSETGTDEQFFGPGTRLTVL.

The chain recombines TRBV20-1 with TRBJ2-7, with TRBD2 matching over 10 bases. V was clipped by 6 bases and J by 2 bases; unmatched bases: 7. The CDR3 contains 14 residues. Germline lookup yields CDR1 DFQATT and CDR2 SNEGSKA (reference sequence). CDR3 residues: CSADRTSGTYEQYF. DNA for the CDR3: TGCAGTGCAGATAGGACTAGCGGAACCTACGAGCAGTACTTC.

The chain combines TRBV2 with TRBJ1-2; tentatively, D is TRBD1 (5 bases). Germline CDR1 is SNHLY and CDR2 is FYNNEI. The V and J ends lost 4 bases and 5 bases respectively, with 14 bases between them. There are 14 residues in the CDR3. Here the CDR3 reads CASSVVQDPYGYTF. The DNA for the CDR3 is TGTGCCAGCAGTGTAGTACAGGACCCATATGGCTACACCTTC.

The count of this clonotype is one. The chain is built from TRBV13 and TRBJ2-7, with D hard to call. This CDR3 has 12 residues. V lost 3 bases and J 6 bases, leaving 9 bases between the germline ends. Germline values: CDR1 PRHDT, CDR2 FYEKMQ (reference sequence). CDR3 coding DNA: TGTGCCAGCAGCTTTTATCGGAGCGAGCAGTACTTC. Encoded protein: CASSFYRSEQYF. The full variable domain, rest sourced from reference TRBV13 and TRBJ2-7, is AAGVIQSPRHLIKEKRETATLKCYPIPRHDTVYWYQQGPGQDPQFLISFYEKMQSDKGSIPDRFSAQQFSDYHSELNMSSLELGDSALYFCASSFYRSEQYFGPGTRLTVT.

Only one count was recorded for this clonotype. This rearrangement joins TRBV7-3 to TRBJ2-2, with D unclear. Looked up from germline, CDR1 is SGHTA and CDR2 is FQGTGA. Trimming stripped 5 bases from V and 6 bases from J, with 10 bases between. CDR3 size: 13 residues. In DNA, the CDR3 is TGTGCCAGCAGCGCAGGTTTCGCCGGGGAGCTGTTTTTT. Amino acid sequence: CASSAGFAGELFF. The entire variable domain, with the rest obtained from reference TRBV7-3 and TRBJ2-2, is as follows: GAGVSQTPSNKVTEKGKYVELRCDPISGHTALYWYRQSLGQGPEFLIYFQGTGAADDSGLPNDRFFAVRPEGSVSTLKIQRTERGDSAVYLCASSAGFAGELFFGEGSRLTVL.

The CDR3: CSASNRRASYNEQFF. The CDR3 DNA reads as TGCAGTGCTAGCAATCGGCGGGCCTCCTACAATGAGCAGTTCTTC. The chain employs TRBV20-1 and TRBJ2-1; tentatively, D is TRBD2 (5 bases). There are 15 residues in the CDR3. Germline V CDR1 and CDR2: DFQATT, SNEGSKA (reference sequence). With 3 bases removed from V and 0 bases from J, the gap between germline ends came to 12 bases.